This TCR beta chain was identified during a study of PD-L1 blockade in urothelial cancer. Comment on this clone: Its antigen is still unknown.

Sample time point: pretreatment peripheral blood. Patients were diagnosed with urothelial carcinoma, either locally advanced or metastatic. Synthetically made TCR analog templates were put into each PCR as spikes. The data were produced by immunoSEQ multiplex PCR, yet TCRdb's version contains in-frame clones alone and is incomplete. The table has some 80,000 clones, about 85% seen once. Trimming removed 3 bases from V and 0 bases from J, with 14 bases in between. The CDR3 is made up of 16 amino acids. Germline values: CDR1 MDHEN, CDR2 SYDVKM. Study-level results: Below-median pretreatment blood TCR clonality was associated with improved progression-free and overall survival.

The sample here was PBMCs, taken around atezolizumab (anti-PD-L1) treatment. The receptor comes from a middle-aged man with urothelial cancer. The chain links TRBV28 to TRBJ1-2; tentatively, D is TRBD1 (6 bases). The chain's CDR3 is CASSFLGADANYGYTF. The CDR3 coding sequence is TGTGCCAGCAGTTTTTTGGGGGCAGATGCTAACTATGGCTACACCTTC.